The 11 T cell receptor beta chains below come from one sample, sequenced in a study of T cells expressing NK-cell markers (dated by TCRdb to the early 2020s). Library construction relied on 5' RACE. The data were produced on an Illumina HiSeq 2000. TCRdb reprocessed the raw reads; every CDR3 protein sequence is a single record, and DNA is not supplied. The table for this sample lists tens of thousands of distinct CDR3 sequences. The ten largest clones add up to 58% of the sample. Sequenced sample: blood T cells: a sorted CD56 or NKG2C T cell subset, CD4+ or CD8+ T cells, or bulk PBMC T cells (not recorded which). The receptors derive from a man aged 18-70 years in good health.

The chain employs TRBV4-2 and TRBJ1-3; the TCRdb D gene call, TRBD1, has no DNA to confirm it. Per the germline V gene, CDR1 is LGHNA and CDR2 is YNFKEQ. CDR3 length equals 15 residues. The CDR3 region is CASSQGGTGRNTIYF.

The rearrangement joins TRBV27 to TRBJ2-1; without DNA, the TCRdb call of TRBD2 cannot be checked. The CDR3 consists of 11 residues. CDR1 MNHEY and CDR2 SMNVEV come from the germline V gene (reference sequence). CDR3 sequence: CASSGLVEQFF.

The rearrangement links TRBV4-3 to TRBJ2-5; the D gene TCRdb calls, TRBD2, cannot be checked with no DNA. This CDR3 has 16 residues. Per germline, CDR1 LGHNA and CDR2 YSLEER. CDR3 in amino acids: CASSQDPGLAGETQYF.

The gene calls are TRBV4-1 and TRBJ2-5; TCRdb's D call of TRBD2 is untestable without DNA. Germline loops: CDR1 MGHRA, CDR2 YSYEKL. The CDR3 contains 17 residues. Here the CDR3 reads CASSQESSGGPQETQYF.

The V call is TRBV3-1, the J call TRBJ2-7; the D call of TRBD1 rests on TCRdb alone, since no DNA is present to check it. From germline, CDR1 is LGHDT and CDR2 YNNKEL (reference sequence). The CDR3 covers 15 residues. CDR3 amino acids: CASSQGGPLVYEQYF.

The V and J genes are TRBV6-1 and TRBJ2-1; TCRdb's assignment of TRBD2 cannot be checked, as there is no DNA. Per the germline V gene, CDR1 is MNHNS and CDR2 is SASEGT. This CDR3 has 13 residues. CDR3 in amino acids: CASSRGGYNEQFF.

The V gene is TRBV4-2, the J gene TRBJ1-6. The germline CDR1 and CDR2 sequences are LGHNA and YNFKEQ. There are 16 residues in the CDR3. The CDR3 sequence is CASSQAATAINSPLHF.

The rearrangement links TRBV20-1 to TRBJ2-1; without DNA, the TCRdb call of TRBD1 cannot be checked. Germline assignment: CDR1 DFQATT and CDR2 SNEGSKA (reference sequence). The CDR3 runs 14 residues. CDR3 region: CSALTGQDYNEQFF.

The chain recombines TRBV18 with TRBJ1-2; as DNA is missing, the TRBD1 call by TCRdb cannot be tested. This CDR3 is 13 amino acids long. Germline V gene data show CDR1 as KGHSH and CDR2 as LQKENI. CDR3 loop: CASSTGEGYGYTF.

The CDR3 region is CASSLVGRVGAGNTIYF. The chain recombines TRBV7-2 with TRBJ1-3; TCRdb lists TRBD1, though no DNA is available to test this call. The CDR3 has 17 residues. The germline V gene encodes CDR1 SGHTA and CDR2 FQGNSA.

The gene calls are TRBV4-2 and TRBJ2-1; TCRdb designates TRBD2, a call that cannot be tested without DNA. This CDR3 spans 16 amino acids. The germline V gene encodes CDR1 LGHNA and CDR2 YNFKEQ. CDR3 protein: CASSQDLAGSYNEQFF.